This entry describes one TCR beta chain. This clonotype occurred a few times. It has no known antigen specificity. No base quality values were provided; no much bigger clone lies one nucleotide off. The data are from a study of T cell repertoires in cytomegalovirus infection (dated by TCRdb to the late 2010s). Turning to the overall study: Alongside well-studied HLA-B-restricted epitopes, the peptide stimulations were aimed at recently identified HLA-C-restricted CMV epitopes, whose presentation resists viral immunomodulation. Donor HLA type was relevant to the analysis, as public TCR beta signatures indicated carriage of CMV infection together with the matching HLA type. Study-wide conclusions, independent of this receptor: The ex vivo response was dominated by HLA-C-restricted CMV-specific TCR beta clonotypes, which also provided the single most frequent clonotype in two of eight donors. In both this cohort and an independent roughly 330-donor cohort, the cumulative frequency of public TCR beta family members distinguished carriers of CMV infection plus the relevant HLA type.

Sequencing relied on an Illumina HiSeq 1500. The public sequencing data were trimmed at Q25 with fastp and processed into clonotypes with MiXCR by TCRdb, which kept only in-frame beta chains. Records with the same CDR3 protein are collapsed into one entry carrying the most frequent genes and DNA. A total of fewer than 950,000 distinct CDR3 sequences appear in this sample, roughly 33% of them only once. The ten biggest clones cover under 15% of the sample. The CDR3 has 16 amino acids, counting the end cysteine and phenylalanine. CDR3 DNA is the only sequence kept; it has 48 bases, read in frame from the first base. CDR1 SNHLY and CDR2 FYNNEI are derived from the germline V gene. V drops 7 bases and J drops 2 bases, leaving 20 bases in between. The meaning of the sample's treatment or condition label: in vitro stimulation with specific CMV peptide epitopes to enrich CMV-specific T cells.

The clonotype was recovered from a human donor in good health (CMV status not recorded). Some clones in this sample may be carry-over from other donors' samples. The sequenced sample was cultured CD8+ T cells from PBMCs, obtained from culture after CMV antigen stimulation. Rearrangement joined TRBV2 to TRBJ2-5, with a tentative D gene TRBD1 over 6 matching bases. For the CDR3, the sequence is CASKPWGPVPQETQYF. The base sequence is TGTGCCAGCAAACCGTGGGGGCCCGTCCCTCAAGAGACCCAGTACTTC.